Below are 7 T cell receptor beta chains sequenced from a single sample in a study of T cells in Graves' hyperthyroidism and ophthalmopathy. RNA transcripts were the template for amplifying TCR beta CDR3 regions. Researchers ran a first-round RT-PCR on the TCR CDR3 using the HTBI primer set. In TCRdb, the multiplex PCR reads were re-called with MiXCR into one record per CDR3 protein. The sample has about 840,000 distinct CDR3 sequences, about 38% seen once; the top ten hold over 8%. Material for sequencing was blood. These receptors originate from a man younger than 35 with Graves' hyperthyroidism.

This clonotype was recorded at least ten times. CDR3 DNA: TGTGCCAGCAGCAGGGGGGTAAGCAATCAGCCCCAGCATTTT. Protein: CASSRGVSNQPQHF. This chain uses TRBV9 with TRBJ1-5; the D gene is possibly TRBD1 (6 bases). This CDR3 has 14 amino acids. Germline loops: CDR1 SGDLS, CDR2 YYNGEE. Trimming shortened V by 4 bases and J by 1 base, and 9 bases separated the two germline ends.

This chain uses TRBV7-3 with TRBJ1-5, with no clear D. Germline V gene lookup returns CDR1 SGHTA and CDR2 FQGTGA. CDR3 length equals 14 residues. V was shortened by 6 bases and J by 0 bases, with 9 bases between the two germline ends. The CDR3, as DNA: TGTGCCAGCAGTGATACATTTAGCAATCAGCCCCAGCATTTT. As protein: CASSDTFSNQPQHF. The full variable domain, with the rest looked up from reference TRBV7-3 and TRBJ1-5, is GAGVSQTPSNKVTEKGKYVELRCDPISGHTALYWYRQSLGQGPEFLIYFQGTGAADDSGLPNDRFFAVRPEGSVSTLKIQRTERGDSAVYLCASSDTFSNQPQHFGDGTRLSIL.

The rearrangement uses TRBV6-5 and TRBJ1-4, with unresolved D. V gave up 1 base and J gave up 0 bases, with 12 bases separating them. CDR1 and CDR2 (germline): MNHEY, SVGAGI. The length of the CDR3 is 17 residues. CDR3 loop: CASSYWARPSTNEKLFF. CDR3 coding DNA: TGTGCCAGCAGTTACTGGGCCAGACCCTCAACTAATGAAAAACTGTTTTTT.

The chain combines TRBV6-5 with TRBJ2-7, with a possible D match to TRBD2 (6 bases). V gave up 10 bases and J gave up 2 bases, with 18 bases separating them. The CDR3 loop spans 14 amino acids. Germline CDR1 is MNHEY and CDR2 is SVGAGI. The CDR3 coding sequence is TGTGCCACGAAATCACGGGGGAGACCCTACGAGCAGTACTTC. Protein product: CATKSRGRPYEQYF.

CDR3 sequence reads: CASNMNRLNTEAFF. The CDR3 DNA reads TGTGCCAGCAACATGAACAGACTGAACACTGAAGCTTTCTTT. The chain employs TRBV13 and TRBJ1-1; D gene ambiguous. There are 14 residues in the CDR3. Germline V lookup: CDR1 PRHDT, CDR2 FYEKMQ (reference sequence). Trimming stripped 7 bases from V and 0 bases from J, with 12 bases between.

Many counts were recorded for this clonotype. V gene TRBV2 combines with J gene TRBJ1-1; a weak D match, TRBD1 (5 bases). V lost 8 bases, J lost 3 bases, and 13 bases lay in between. The CDR3 consists of 13 residues. CDR1 is SNHLY and CDR2 is FYNNEI in the germline V gene. CDR3 in DNA: TGTGCCAGCTTGGGGGTGGAGGACACTGAAGCTTTCTTT. This encodes CASLGVEDTEAFF.

The V call is TRBV4-2, the J call TRBJ2-7; no clear D gene. V was clipped by 4 bases and J by 0 bases, with 13 bases between them. Germline CDR1 reads LGHNA; CDR2 reads YNFKEQ. The length of the CDR3 is 15 residues. The CDR3 nucleotides read TGTGCCAGCAGCCCATACGACGCGAGCTCCTACGAGCAGTACTTC. Protein product: CASSPYDASSYEQYF.